One and the same sample provided the 12 T cell receptor beta chains below, sequenced in a study of control samples from healthy donors and cancer patients. TCRdb keeps only in-frame clones here, not all; method: immunoSEQ multiplex PCR. The sample consists of around 100,000 clones, around 88% of them appearing once. Sequenced material: blood. Receptors originate from a man aged 25 to 45 in good health.

J is TRBJ2-7 and V is TRBV6-2 or TRBV6-3, with D possibly matching TRBD1 (6 bases). V gave up 6 bases and J gave up 1 base, with 19 bases separating them. Germline V gene data show CDR1 as MNHEY and CDR2 as SVGEGT. The CDR3 extends over 16 amino acids. The CDR3 is CASSRSRDTVSYEQYF. The CDR3 DNA follows: TGTGCCAGCAGCCGATCCCGGGACACCGTTTCCTACGAGCAGTACTTC.

The chain has TRBV27 and TRBJ2-1; D call uncertain. CDR3 length: 16 residues. V was shortened by 4 bases and J by 0 bases, with 13 bases between the two germline ends. Germline V gene data show CDR1 as MNHEY and CDR2 as SMNVEV (reference sequence). CDR3 region: CASSSSTTLSYNEQFF. The CDR3 DNA reads TGTGCCAGCAGTTCCTCGACAACTCTCTCCTACAATGAGCAGTTCTTC.

The chain employs TRBV19 and TRBJ2-1, with TRBD2 as a possible D gene (5 bases). Germline values: CDR1 LNHDA, CDR2 SQIVND (reference sequence). CDR3 size: 15 residues. V was clipped by 7 bases and J by 7 bases, with 20 bases between them. CDR3 DNA: TGTGCCAGTATCGATCTAGCTTCCTTGCGGAATGAGCAGTTCTTC. Its protein is CASIDLASLRNEQFF.

The chain joins TRBV10-3 to TRBJ1-6; unclear D gene. The CDR3 is made up of 15 amino acids. Trimming left V 2 bases short and J 0 bases short, with 5 bases between. CDR1 is ENHRY and CDR2 is SYGVKD in the germline V gene. CDR3 sequence: CAISEIGSYNSPLHF. Here the CDR3 DNA reads TGTGCCATCAGTGAGATCGGCTCCTATAATTCACCCCTCCACTTT.

The chain has TRBV18 and TRBJ2-3, with a weak D call TRBD1 (5 bases). Germline CDR1 KGHSH, CDR2 LQKENI. This CDR3 is 16 amino acids long. V was pared by 2 bases and J by 3 bases, with 15 bases between. The CDR3 sequence: CASSPFREALTDTQYF. The DNA of the CDR3 is TGTGCCAGCTCACCATTCAGGGAAGCCTTGACAGATACGCAGTATTTT. The full variable domain, rest sourced from reference TRBV18 and TRBJ2-3, is NAGVMQNPRHLVRRRGQEARLRCSPMKGHSHVYWYRQLPEEGLKFMVYLQKENIIDESGMPKERFSAEFPKEGPSILRIQQVVRGDSAAYFCASSPFREALTDTQYFGPGTRLTVL.

This clone was seen a handful of times. The rearrangement uses TRBV2 and TRBJ2-4; TRBD1 matches at 7 bases. Germline-derived CDR1 and CDR2 are SNHLY and FYNNEI. The CDR3 runs to 16 residues. Germline trimming cut 10 bases from V and 0 bases from J; bases unmatched to any gene: 12. DNA of the CDR3: TGTGCCACCCAGGGGGACGCTGACCTAGCCAAAAACATTCAGTACTTC. Its translation: CATQGDADLAKNIQYF. The whole variable domain, remainder taken from reference TRBV2 and TRBJ2-4, is EPEVTQTPSHQVTQMGQEVILRCVPISNHLYFYWYRQILGQKVEFLVSFYNNEISEKSEIFDDQFSVERPDGSNFTLKIRSTKLEDSAMYFCATQGDADLAKNIQYFGAGTRLSVL.

The chain has TRBV24-1 and TRBJ2-5, with TRBD2 identical over 12 bases. CDR3 length: 14 residues. From germline, CDR1 is KGHDR and CDR2 SFDVKD. Germline trimming cut 7 bases from V and 4 bases from J; bases unmatched to any gene: 3. The CDR3 sequence: CATSPLAGGETQYF. Written as DNA, the CDR3 is TGTGCCACCAGCCCACTAGCGGGAGGAGAGACCCAGTACTTC.

V is TRBV2 and J is TRBJ2-5; 8 nucleotides match TRBD2. V was clipped by 8 bases and J by 5 bases; unmatched bases: 4. Germline V gene data show CDR1 as SNHLY and CDR2 as FYNNEI. This CDR3 region has 12 residues. Here the CDR3 reads CASRGGVETQYF. In DNA, the CDR3 is TGTGCCAGCCGGGGGGGCGTGGAGACCCAGTACTTC.

The rearrangement uses TRBV7-2 and TRBJ1-6; D is unresolved. The CDR3 contains 15 residues. Germline CDR1 is SGHTA and CDR2 is FQGNSA. V gave up 4 bases and J gave up 6 bases, with 13 bases separating them. The CDR3 bases are TGTGCCAGCAGCTCGTGGCTAGGTAGTAATTCACCCCTCCACTTT. It codes for CASSSWLGSNSPLHF.

This chain uses TRBV6-5 with TRBJ1-2, with 9 bases matching TRBD1. J gave up 4 bases and V 7 bases, and 7 bases lay outside the gene matches. This CDR3 is 14 amino acids long. The germline V gene has CDR1 MNHEY and CDR2 SVGAGI. Here the CDR3 reads CASNHRGLVYGYTF. The CDR3 DNA sequence: TGTGCCAGCAACCACAGGGGGCTGGTCTATGGCTACACCTTC.

This rearrangement joins TRBV24-1 to TRBJ2-3; TRBD2 agrees at 7 bases. Trimming took 3 bases from V and 3 from J; bases not matched to a gene: 8. CDR1 and CDR2 from the germline V gene are KGHDR and SFDVKD. The CDR3 is 16 residues long. This CDR3 is CATSDPTSPKTDTQYF. DNA for the CDR3: TGTGCCACCAGTGATCCGACTAGCCCTAAAACAGATACGCAGTATTTT.

The chain is built from TRBV6-5 and TRBJ2-1, with 9 positions matching TRBD2. The germline CDR1 and CDR2 sequences are MNHEY and SVGAGI. V lost 0 bases and J lost 7; bases outside the gene matches: 4. There are 15 residues in the CDR3. In nucleotides, the CDR3 is TGTGCCAGCAGTTACTCGGGCGGGAGGGTTAATGAGCAGTTCTTC. Its protein product is CASSYSGGRVNEQFF.